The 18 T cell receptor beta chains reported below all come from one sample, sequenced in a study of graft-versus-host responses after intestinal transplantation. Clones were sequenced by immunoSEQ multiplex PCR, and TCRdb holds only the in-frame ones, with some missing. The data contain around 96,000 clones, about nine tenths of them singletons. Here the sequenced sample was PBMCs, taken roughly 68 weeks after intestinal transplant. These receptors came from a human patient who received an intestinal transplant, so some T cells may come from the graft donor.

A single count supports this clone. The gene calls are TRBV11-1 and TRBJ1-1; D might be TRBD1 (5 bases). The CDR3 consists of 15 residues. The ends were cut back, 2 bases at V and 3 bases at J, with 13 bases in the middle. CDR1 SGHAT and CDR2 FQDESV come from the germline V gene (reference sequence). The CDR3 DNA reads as TGTGCCAGCAGCTTAAGGAGGGGAGAATACACTGAAGCTTTCTTT. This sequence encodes CASSLRRGEYTEAFF.

CDR3 coding DNA: TGTGCCAGCAGCTTGATCGGGGGGACAGTCGGGGAAAAACTGTTTTTT. This translates into CASSLIGGTVGEKLFF. The genes are TRBV7-6 and TRBJ1-4, with 7 bases matching TRBD1. Germline V gene data show CDR1 as SGHVS and CDR2 as FNYEAQ. The CDR3 is made up of 16 amino acids. V gave up 3 bases and J gave up 8 bases; unmatched junction bases: 12.

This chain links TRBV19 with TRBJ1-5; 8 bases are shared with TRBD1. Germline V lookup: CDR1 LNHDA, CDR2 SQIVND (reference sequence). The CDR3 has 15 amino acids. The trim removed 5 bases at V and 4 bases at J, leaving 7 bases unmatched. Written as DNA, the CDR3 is TGTGCCAGTAGTTTCCCGCGGACAGGGAATCAGCCCCAGCATTTT. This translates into CASSFPRTGNQPQHF.

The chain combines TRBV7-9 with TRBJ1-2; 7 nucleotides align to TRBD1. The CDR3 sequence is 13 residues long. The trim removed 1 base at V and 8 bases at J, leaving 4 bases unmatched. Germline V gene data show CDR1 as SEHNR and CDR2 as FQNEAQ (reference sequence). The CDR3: CASSLGGGWGYTF. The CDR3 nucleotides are TGTGCCAGCAGCTTAGGAGGGGGCTGGGGCTACACCTTC.

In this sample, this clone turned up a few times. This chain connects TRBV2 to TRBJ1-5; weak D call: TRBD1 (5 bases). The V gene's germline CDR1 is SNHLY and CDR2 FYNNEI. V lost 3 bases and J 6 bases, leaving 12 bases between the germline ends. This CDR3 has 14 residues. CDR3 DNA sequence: TGTGCCAGCAGTGATGGGGTGGGGGGTCAGCCCCAGCATTTT. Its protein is CASSDGVGGQPQHF.

The CDR3 sequence: CASSQGRSGGTTDTQYF. The CDR3 nucleotides are TGCGCCAGCAGCCAAGGACGTAGCGGGGGGACCACAGATACGCAGTATTTT. The chain combines TRBV4-1 with TRBJ2-3, with TRBD2 matching over 10 bases. The CDR3 runs to 17 residues. Germline V gene data show CDR1 as MGHRA and CDR2 as YSYEKL. V was clipped by 1 base and J by 2 bases; unmatched bases: 6.

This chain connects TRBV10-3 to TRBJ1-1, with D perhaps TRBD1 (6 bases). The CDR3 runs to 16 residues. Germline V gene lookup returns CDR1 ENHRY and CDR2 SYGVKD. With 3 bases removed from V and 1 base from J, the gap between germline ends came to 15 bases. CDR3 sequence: CAISDLTGSRNTEAFF. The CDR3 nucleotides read TGTGCCATCAGTGACCTAACAGGGAGTCGGAACACTGAAGCTTTCTTT.

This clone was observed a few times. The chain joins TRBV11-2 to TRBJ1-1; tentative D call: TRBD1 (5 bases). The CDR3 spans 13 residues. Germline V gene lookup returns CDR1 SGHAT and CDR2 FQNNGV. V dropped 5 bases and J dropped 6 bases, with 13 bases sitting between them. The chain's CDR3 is CASSSHLGAEAFF. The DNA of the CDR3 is TGTGCCAGCAGCAGTCATCTAGGGGCTGAAGCTTTCTTT.

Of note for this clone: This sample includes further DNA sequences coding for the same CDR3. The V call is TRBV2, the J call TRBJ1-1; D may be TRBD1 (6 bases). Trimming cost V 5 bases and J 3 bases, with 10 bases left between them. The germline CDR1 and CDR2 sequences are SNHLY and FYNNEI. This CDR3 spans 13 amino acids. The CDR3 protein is CASSQTGYTEAFF. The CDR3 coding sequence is TGTGCCAGCAGTCAGACAGGCTACACTGAAGCTTTCTTT. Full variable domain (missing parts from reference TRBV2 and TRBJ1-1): EPEVTQTPSHQVTQMGQEVILRCVPISNHLYFYWYRQILGQKVEFLVSFYNNEISEKSEIFDDQFSVERPDGSNFTLKIRSTKLEDSAMYFCASSQTGYTEAFFGQGTRLTVV.

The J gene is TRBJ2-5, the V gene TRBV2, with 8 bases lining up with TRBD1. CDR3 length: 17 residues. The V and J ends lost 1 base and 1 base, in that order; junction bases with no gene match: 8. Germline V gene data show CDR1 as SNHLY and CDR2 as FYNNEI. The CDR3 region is CASSEGYGQGPQETQYF. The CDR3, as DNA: TGTGCCAGCAGTGAAGGGTATGGACAGGGTCCCCAAGAGACCCAGTACTTC.

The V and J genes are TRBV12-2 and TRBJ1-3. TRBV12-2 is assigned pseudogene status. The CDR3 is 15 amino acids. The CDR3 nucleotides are TGTGCAAGTCGCCCAAGTCGGGGGCTCAGAAACACCATATATTTT. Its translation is CASRPSRGLRNTIYF.

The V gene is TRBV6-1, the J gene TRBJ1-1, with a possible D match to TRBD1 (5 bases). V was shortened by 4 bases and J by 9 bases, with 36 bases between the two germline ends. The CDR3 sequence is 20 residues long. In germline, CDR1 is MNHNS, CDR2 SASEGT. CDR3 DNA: TGTGCCAGCAGTGCACACGGCTTTTCCCAGGGAGGCCCAAACCGACTTAAAGCTTTCTTT. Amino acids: CASSAHGFSQGGPNRLKAFF.

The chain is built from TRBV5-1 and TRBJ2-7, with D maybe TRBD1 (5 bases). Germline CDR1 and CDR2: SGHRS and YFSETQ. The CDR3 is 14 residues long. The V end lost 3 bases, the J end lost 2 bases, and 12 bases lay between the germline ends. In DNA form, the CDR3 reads TGCGCCAGCAGCTACCAGACAGCCACCTACGAGCAGTACTTC. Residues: CASSYQTATYEQYF.

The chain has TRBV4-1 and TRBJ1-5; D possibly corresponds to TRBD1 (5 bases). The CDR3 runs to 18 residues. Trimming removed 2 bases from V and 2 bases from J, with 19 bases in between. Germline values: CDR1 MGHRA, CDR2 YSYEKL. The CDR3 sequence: CASSQSPTVAGGNQPQHF. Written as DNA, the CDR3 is TGCGCCAGCAGCCAAAGCCCTACTGTGGCGGGGGGCAATCAGCCCCAGCATTTT.

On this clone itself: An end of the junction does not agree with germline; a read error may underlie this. In nucleotides, the CDR3 is TGTGCCAGTAGTAAGTTTGACGACCGAGGACCGCTGATTGGGTATGCCTTC. Translating gives CASSKFDDRGPLIGYAF. The rearrangement joins TRBV19 to TRBJ1-2; D gene ambiguous. The CDR3 has 17 residues. CDR1 and CDR2 (germline): LNHDA, SQIVND (reference sequence).

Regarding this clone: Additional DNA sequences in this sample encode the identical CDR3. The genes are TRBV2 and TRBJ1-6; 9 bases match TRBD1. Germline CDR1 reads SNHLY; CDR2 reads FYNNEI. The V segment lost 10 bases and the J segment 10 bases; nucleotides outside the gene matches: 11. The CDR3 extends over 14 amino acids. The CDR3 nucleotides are TGTGCCACCACTGATGGGACAGGGATCTCACCCCTCCACTTT. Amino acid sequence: CATTDGTGISPLHF.

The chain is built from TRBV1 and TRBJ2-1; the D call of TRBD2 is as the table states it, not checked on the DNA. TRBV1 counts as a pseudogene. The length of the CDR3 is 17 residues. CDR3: CTSSQLLAGNSLHEQFF. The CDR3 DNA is TGCACCAGCAGCCAATTACTAGCGGGGAACAGTTTGCATGAGCAGTTCTTC.

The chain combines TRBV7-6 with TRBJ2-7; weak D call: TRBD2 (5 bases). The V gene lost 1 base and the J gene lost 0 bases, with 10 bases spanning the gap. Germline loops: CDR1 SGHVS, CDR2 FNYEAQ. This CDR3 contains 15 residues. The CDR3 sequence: CASSLGRPLSYEQYF. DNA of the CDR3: TGTGCCAGCAGCTTAGGGAGGCCGCTCTCCTACGAGCAGTACTTC.